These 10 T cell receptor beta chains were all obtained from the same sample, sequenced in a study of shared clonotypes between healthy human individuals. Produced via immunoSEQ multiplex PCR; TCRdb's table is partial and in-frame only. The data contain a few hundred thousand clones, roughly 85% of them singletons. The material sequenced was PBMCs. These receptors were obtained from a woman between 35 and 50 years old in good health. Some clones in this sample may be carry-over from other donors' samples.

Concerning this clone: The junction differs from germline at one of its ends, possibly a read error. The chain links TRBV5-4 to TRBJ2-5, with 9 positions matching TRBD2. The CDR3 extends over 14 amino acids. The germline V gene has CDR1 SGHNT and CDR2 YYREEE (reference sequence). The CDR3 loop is CASSLDGTSQTQHF. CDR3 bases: TGTGCCAGCAGCTTGGACGGGACTAGCCAGACCCAGCACTTC.

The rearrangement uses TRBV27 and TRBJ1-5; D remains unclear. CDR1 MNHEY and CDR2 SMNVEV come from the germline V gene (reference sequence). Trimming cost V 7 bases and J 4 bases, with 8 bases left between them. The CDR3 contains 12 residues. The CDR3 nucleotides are TGTGCCAGCACCACCGCGAATCAGCCCCAGCATTTT. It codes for CASTTANQPQHF.

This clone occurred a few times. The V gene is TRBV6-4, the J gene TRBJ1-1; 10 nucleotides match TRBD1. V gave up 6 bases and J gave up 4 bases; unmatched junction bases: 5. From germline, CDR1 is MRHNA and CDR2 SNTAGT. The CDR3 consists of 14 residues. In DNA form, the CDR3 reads TGTGCCAGCAGCCCGGGACAGGGGAGCACTGAAGCTTTCTTT. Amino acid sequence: CASSPGQGSTEAFF.

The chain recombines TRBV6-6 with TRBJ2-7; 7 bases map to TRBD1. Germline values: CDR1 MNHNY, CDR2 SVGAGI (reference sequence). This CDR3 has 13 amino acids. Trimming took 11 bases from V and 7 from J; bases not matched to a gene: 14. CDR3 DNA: TGTGCCTGTAAAGGGCAGGGGGTGGGAGAGCAGTACTTC. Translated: CACKGQGVGEQYF.

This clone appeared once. CDR3 DNA sequence: TGTGCCATCAGTGGGACTAGCGGCAGGAGCTCCTACGAGCAGTACTTC. As protein: CAISGTSGRSSYEQYF. The V gene is TRBV10-3, the J gene TRBJ2-7; TRBD2 matches at 10 bases. The CDR3 is 16 residues long. The germline V gene has CDR1 ENHRY and CDR2 SYGVKD. With 4 bases clipped from V and 0 bases from J, the junction kept 6 bases outside the gene matches.

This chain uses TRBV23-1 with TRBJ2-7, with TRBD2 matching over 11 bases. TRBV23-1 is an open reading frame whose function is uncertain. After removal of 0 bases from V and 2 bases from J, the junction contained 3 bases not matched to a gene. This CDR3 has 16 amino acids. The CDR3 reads CASSQSTSGDTYEQYF. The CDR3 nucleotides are TGCGCCAGCAGTCAATCGACTAGCGGGGACACCTACGAGCAGTACTTC.

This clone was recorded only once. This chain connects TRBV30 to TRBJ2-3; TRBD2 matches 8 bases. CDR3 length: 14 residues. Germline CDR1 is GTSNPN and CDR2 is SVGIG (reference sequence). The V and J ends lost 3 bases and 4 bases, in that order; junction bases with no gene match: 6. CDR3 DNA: TGTGCCTGGAGCCGGGAGGGCTTATCAGATACGCAGTATTTT. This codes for CAWSREGLSDTQYF.

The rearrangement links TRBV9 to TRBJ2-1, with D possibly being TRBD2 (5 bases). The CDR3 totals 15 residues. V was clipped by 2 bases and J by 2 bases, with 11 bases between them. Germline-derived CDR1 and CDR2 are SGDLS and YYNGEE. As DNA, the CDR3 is TGTGCCAGCAGCGTTGGAGGAGGTACCTACAATGAGCAGTTCTTC. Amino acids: CASSVGGGTYNEQFF.

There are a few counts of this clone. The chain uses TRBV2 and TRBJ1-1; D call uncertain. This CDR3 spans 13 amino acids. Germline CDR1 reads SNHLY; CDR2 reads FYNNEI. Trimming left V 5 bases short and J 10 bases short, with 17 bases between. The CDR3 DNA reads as TGTGCCAGCAGTCCCTTCGTGGCAGGCCGAGCTTTCTTT. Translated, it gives CASSPFVAGRAFF.

The CDR3, as DNA: TGCAGCGCCCGGACAGGGGGAGCAACTAATGAAAAACTGTTTTTT. Protein product: CSARTGGATNEKLFF. The V call is TRBV29-1, the J call TRBJ1-4; 10 nucleotides match TRBD1. Trimming removed 7 bases from V and 0 bases from J; junction bases left unmatched: 5. Per the germline V gene, CDR1 is SQVTM and CDR2 is ANQGSEA. The CDR3 contains 15 residues. The variable domain in full, completed from reference TRBV29-1 and TRBJ1-4, reads SAVISQKPSRDICQRGTSLTIQCQVDSQVTMMFWYRQQPGQSLTLIATANQGSEATYESGFVIDKFPISRPNLTFSTLTVSNMSPEDSSIYLCSARTGGATNEKLFFGSGTQLSVL.